A selection of T cell receptor beta chains follows, all from one sample in a study of spatial heterogeneity in lung cancer. TCRdb re-derived calls from the 5' RACE reads in MiXCR, one entry per CDR3 protein. The data hold some 83,000 distinct CDR3 sequences, with approximately 18% observed a single time. The specimen comprised PBMCs, sampled at surgery. These receptors came from a male donor with early-stage non-small cell lung cancer. The CDR3 runs from the conserved cysteine through the conserved F or W. The order of the fields is CDR3 DNA, CDR3 protein, J gene, D gene, clone size, V gene. A D gene is named only where the DNA matches it firmly. Only some rows state a clone size, as once, few, many or a class for expanded clones.

CDR3nt: TGTGCCAGCAGTCCGCCCGTCCCTCCCTACGAGCAGTACTTC; CDR3aa: CASSPPVPPYEQYF; j_gene: TRBJ2-7; d_gene: -; abundance: many; v_gene: TRBV28
CDR3nt: TGTGCCAGCAGTAACAAACCCCCAATGAACACTGAAGCTTTCTTT; CDR3aa: CASSNKPPMNTEAFF; j_gene: TRBJ1-1; d_gene: -; abundance: few; v_gene: TRBV27
CDR3nt: TGCAGTGCTACCCCCGGGACAGGGAAAGGCTACGAGCAGTACTTC; CDR3aa: CSATPGTGKGYEQYF; j_gene: TRBJ2-7; d_gene: TRBD1; abundance: -; v_gene: TRBV20-1
CDR3nt: TGTGCCAGCAGCCCAGCGGGGGGAGGCACAGATACGCAGTATTTT; CDR3aa: CASSPAGGGTDTQYF; j_gene: TRBJ2-3; d_gene: TRBD2; abundance: -; v_gene: TRBV7-6
CDR3nt: TGTGCCAGCAGTTGGGACAGGCCTTACAATGAGCAGTTCTTC; CDR3aa: CASSWDRPYNEQFF; j_gene: TRBJ2-1; d_gene: TRBD1; abundance: few; v_gene: TRBV7-8
CDR3nt: TGCGCCAGCAGCCATATAAACAGGGGTTCTACTGAAGCTTTCTTT; CDR3aa: CASSHINRGSTEAFF; j_gene: TRBJ1-1; d_gene: TRBD1; abundance: -; v_gene: TRBV4-1
CDR3nt: TGTGCTAGCAGCGAAGGACAGGGCGAGTTTGATACGCAGTATTTT; CDR3aa: CASSEGQGEFDTQYF; j_gene: TRBJ2-3; d_gene: TRBD1; abundance: -; v_gene: TRBV7-7
CDR3nt: TGTGCCAGCAGTTACGTCCTCTCGCGGACTAGCGGGGGGGCCGGCACAGATACGCAGTATTTT; CDR3aa: CASSYVLSRTSGGAGTDTQYF; j_gene: TRBJ2-3; d_gene: TRBD2; abundance: -; v_gene: TRBV6-2/TRBV6-3
CDR3nt: TGCAGCGCCGACAGGTCGGGACACCTACCCTATGGCTACACCTTC; CDR3aa: CSADRSGHLPYGYTF; j_gene: TRBJ1-2; d_gene: -; abundance: -; v_gene: TRBV29-1
CDR3nt: TGCGCCAGCAGTCACTCCGGGACTAGCGGGACATTAAACACCGGGGAGCTGTTTTTT; CDR3aa: CASSHSGTSGTLNTGELFF; j_gene: TRBJ2-2; d_gene: TRBD2; abundance: -; v_gene: TRBV23-1
CDR3nt: TGCGCCAGCAGTCCTCAGGGGCACCAGGAGACCCAGTACTTC; CDR3aa: CASSPQGHQETQYF; j_gene: TRBJ2-5; d_gene: -; abundance: -; v_gene: TRBV5-1
CDR3nt: TGTGCCATCAGTGTTAACGGGGGCGCGGGAACTTTCTTT; CDR3aa: CAISVNGGAGTFF; j_gene: TRBJ1-1; d_gene: -; abundance: many; v_gene: TRBV10-3
CDR3nt: TGTGCCAGCAGCCCCCTAGCGGGGGGCCAGGGGGCGCAGTACTTC; CDR3aa: CASSPLAGGQGAQYF; j_gene: TRBJ2-7; d_gene: TRBD2; abundance: -; v_gene: TRBV3-1
CDR3nt: TGTGCCAGCAGCCCATCCGGGACAGGGCAGTCTGGCTACACCTTC; CDR3aa: CASSPSGTGQSGYTF; j_gene: TRBJ1-2; d_gene: TRBD1; abundance: many; v_gene: TRBV7-8
CDR3nt: TGTGCCAGCAGCTTAGACCCACAGGGGGCGCGGGGCTACACCTTC; CDR3aa: CASSLDPQGARGYTF; j_gene: TRBJ1-2; d_gene: TRBD1; abundance: many; v_gene: TRBV7-6
CDR3nt: TGTGCCAGCAGCAAATCTCCGGGACTAGCGGGAGGTCATGAGCAGTTCTTC; CDR3aa: CASSKSPGLAGGHEQFF; j_gene: TRBJ2-1; d_gene: -; abundance: -; v_gene: TRBV21-1
CDR3nt: TGTGCCAGCAGCCTCTGGACAGGGGCGCCAGGGGAGCTGTTTTTT; CDR3aa: CASSLWTGAPGELFF; j_gene: TRBJ2-2; d_gene: TRBD1; abundance: -; v_gene: TRBV6-5
CDR3nt: TGTGCCATCACCCACGGGCGGGTGTACAATGAGCAGTTCTTC; CDR3aa: CAITHGRVYNEQFF; j_gene: TRBJ2-1; d_gene: -; abundance: few; v_gene: TRBV10-3
CDR3nt: TGCAGTGCTAGGCCCGGGACGGTCTTCTACGAGCAGTACTTC; CDR3aa: CSARPGTVFYEQYF; j_gene: TRBJ2-7; d_gene: -; abundance: -; v_gene: TRBV20-1
CDR3nt: TGTGCCAGCAGCCCCTCGTCAGGCTCAGATACGCAGTATTTT; CDR3aa: CASSPSSGSDTQYF; j_gene: TRBJ2-3; d_gene: -; abundance: -; v_gene: TRBV7-2
CDR3nt: TGTGCCAGCAGTGGACCGGGACAGGGGTTCACAGATACGCAGTATTTT; CDR3aa: CASSGPGQGFTDTQYF; j_gene: TRBJ2-3; d_gene: TRBD1; abundance: many; v_gene: TRBV6-6
CDR3nt: TGTGCCAGCAGCTTCGGCGGGAGTGGGCAAGAGACCCAGTACTTC; CDR3aa: CASSFGGSGQETQYF; j_gene: TRBJ2-5; d_gene: TRBD2; abundance: -; v_gene: TRBV7-2
CDR3nt: TGCGCCAGCAGCCCCGGACAGGGGTACAATGAGCAGTTCTTC; CDR3aa: CASSPGQGYNEQFF; j_gene: TRBJ2-1; d_gene: TRBD1; abundance: -; v_gene: TRBV5-1